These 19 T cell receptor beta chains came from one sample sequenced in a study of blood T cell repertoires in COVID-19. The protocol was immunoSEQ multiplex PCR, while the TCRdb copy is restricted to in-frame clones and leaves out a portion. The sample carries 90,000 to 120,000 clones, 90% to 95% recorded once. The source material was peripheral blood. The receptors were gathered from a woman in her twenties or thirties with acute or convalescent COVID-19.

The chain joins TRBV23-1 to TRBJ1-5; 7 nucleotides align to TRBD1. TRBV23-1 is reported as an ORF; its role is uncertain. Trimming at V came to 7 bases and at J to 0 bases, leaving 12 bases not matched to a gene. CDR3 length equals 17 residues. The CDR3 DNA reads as TGCGCCAGCATCTACACCAAGGACAGGACTAGCAATCAGCCCCAGCATTTT. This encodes CASIYTKDRTSNQPQHF.

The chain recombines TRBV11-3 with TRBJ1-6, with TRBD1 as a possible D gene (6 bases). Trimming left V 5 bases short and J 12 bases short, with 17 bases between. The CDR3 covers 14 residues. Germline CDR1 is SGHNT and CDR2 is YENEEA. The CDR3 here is CASSPTGTRKPLHF. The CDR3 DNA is TGTGCCAGCAGCCCAACGGGGACAAGAAAACCCCTCCACTTT. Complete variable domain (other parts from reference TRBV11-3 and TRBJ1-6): EAGVVQSPRYKIIEKKQPVAFWCNPISGHNTLYWYLQNLGQGPELLIRYENEEAVDDSQLPKDRFSAERLKGVDSTLKIQPAELGDSAVYLCASSPTGTRKPLHFGNGTRLTVT.

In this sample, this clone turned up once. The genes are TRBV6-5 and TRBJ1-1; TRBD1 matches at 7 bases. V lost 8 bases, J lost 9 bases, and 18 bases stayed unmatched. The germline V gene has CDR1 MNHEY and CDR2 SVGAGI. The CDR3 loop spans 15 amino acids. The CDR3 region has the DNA TGTGCCAGCGGGGGTGACAGGGAGTATACACTGAAAGCTTTCTTT. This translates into CASGGDREYTLKAFF.

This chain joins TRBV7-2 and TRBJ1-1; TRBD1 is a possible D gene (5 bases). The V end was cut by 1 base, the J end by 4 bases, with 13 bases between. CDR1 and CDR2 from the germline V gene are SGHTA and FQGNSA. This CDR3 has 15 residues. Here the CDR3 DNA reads TGTGCCAGCAGCTTAGGGGGCCTATACGTCACTGAAGCTTTCTTT. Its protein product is CASSLGGLYVTEAFF.

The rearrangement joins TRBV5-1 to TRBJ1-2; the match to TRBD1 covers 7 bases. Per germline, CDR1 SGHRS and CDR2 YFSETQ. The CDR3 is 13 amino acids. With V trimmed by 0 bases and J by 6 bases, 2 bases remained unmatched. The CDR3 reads CASSLGTGDGYTF. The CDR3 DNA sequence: TGCGCCAGCAGCTTGGGTACAGGGGATGGCTACACCTTC.

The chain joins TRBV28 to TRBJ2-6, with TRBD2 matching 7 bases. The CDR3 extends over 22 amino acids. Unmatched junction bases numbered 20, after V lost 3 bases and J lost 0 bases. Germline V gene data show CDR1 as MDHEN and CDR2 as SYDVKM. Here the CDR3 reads CASSLFVVGRDRTSSGANVLTF. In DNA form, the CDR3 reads TGTGCCAGCAGTTTGTTCGTGGTTGGGAGGGACCGCACTTCCTCTGGGGCCAACGTCCTGACTTTC.

Written as DNA, the CDR3 is TGTGCCACCAGTGTACCAGGGGGGACTGAAGCTTTCTTT. Translating it yields CATSVPGGTEAFF. The rearrangement links TRBV24-1 to TRBJ1-1; TRBD1 matches 7 bases. The V gene end was trimmed by 5 bases and the J gene end by 5 bases; junction bases not matched to a gene: 4. The germline gives CDR1 KGHDR, CDR2 SFDVKD. The CDR3 is made up of 13 amino acids.

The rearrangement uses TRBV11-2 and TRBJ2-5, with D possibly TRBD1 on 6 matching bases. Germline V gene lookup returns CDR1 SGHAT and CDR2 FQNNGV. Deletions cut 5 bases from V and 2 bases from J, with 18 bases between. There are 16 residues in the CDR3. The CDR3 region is CASSRGGRGPQETQYF. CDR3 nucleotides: TGTGCCAGCAGCAGAGGAGGCAGGGGACCTCAAGAGACCCAGTACTTC.

The CDR3 here is CASSLGANEKLFF. DNA for the CDR3: TGTGCCAGCAGCTTAGGGGCAAATGAAAAACTGTTTTTT. The V call is TRBV7-9, the J call TRBJ1-4; D not resolved. The length of the CDR3 is 13 residues. Germline-derived CDR1 and CDR2 are SEHNR and FQNEAQ (reference sequence). V dropped 1 base and J dropped 5 bases, with 5 bases sitting between them.

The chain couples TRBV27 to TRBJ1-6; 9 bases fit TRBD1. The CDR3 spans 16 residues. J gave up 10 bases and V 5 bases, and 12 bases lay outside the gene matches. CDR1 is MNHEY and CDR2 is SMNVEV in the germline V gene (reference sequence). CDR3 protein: CASSLGQGLRGSPLHF. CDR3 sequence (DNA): TGTGCCAGCAGTCTGGGACAGGGCCTAAGGGGCTCACCCCTCCACTTT.

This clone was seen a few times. CDR3 bases: TGTGCCATAGGACAGGGCTACGAGCAGTACTTC. Encoded protein: CAIGQGYEQYF. The chain couples TRBV7-2 to TRBJ2-7, with 8 bases lining up with TRBD1. Unmatched junction bases numbered 2, after V lost 10 bases and J lost 3 bases. The CDR3 has 11 amino acids. Per germline, CDR1 SGHTA and CDR2 FQGNSA.

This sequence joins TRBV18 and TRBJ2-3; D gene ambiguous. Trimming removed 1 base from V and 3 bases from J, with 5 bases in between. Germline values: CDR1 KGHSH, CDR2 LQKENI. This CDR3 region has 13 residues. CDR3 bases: TGTGCCAGCTCACCACACTCAACAGATACGCAGTATTTT. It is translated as CASSPHSTDTQYF.

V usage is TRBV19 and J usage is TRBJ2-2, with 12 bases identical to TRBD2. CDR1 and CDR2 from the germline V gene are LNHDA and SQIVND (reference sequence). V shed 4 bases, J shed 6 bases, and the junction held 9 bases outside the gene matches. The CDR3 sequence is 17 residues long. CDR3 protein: CASSNPRTSGISGELFF. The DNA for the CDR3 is TGTGCCAGTAGTAACCCTCGGACTAGCGGGATATCCGGGGAGCTGTTTTTT.

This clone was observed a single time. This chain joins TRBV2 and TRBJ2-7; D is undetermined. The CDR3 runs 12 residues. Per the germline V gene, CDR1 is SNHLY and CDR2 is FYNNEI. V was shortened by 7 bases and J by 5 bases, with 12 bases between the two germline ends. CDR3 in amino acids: CASTLTPHEQYF. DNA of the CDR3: TGTGCCAGCACTCTAACCCCGCACGAGCAGTACTTC.

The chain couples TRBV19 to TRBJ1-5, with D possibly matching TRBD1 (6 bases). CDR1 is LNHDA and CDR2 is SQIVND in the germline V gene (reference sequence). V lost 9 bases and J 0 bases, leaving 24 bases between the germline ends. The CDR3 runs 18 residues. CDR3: CASERRVRWDNSNQPQHF. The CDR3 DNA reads TGTGCCAGCGAACGCCGAGTTAGATGGGACAATAGCAATCAGCCCCAGCATTTT.

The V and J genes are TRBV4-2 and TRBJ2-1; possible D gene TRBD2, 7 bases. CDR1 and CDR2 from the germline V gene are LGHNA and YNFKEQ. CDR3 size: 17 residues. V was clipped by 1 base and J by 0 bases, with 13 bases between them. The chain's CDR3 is CASSQAHGGPSYNEQFF. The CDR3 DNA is TGTGCCAGCAGCCAAGCCCACGGGGGGCCCTCCTACAATGAGCAGTTCTTC.

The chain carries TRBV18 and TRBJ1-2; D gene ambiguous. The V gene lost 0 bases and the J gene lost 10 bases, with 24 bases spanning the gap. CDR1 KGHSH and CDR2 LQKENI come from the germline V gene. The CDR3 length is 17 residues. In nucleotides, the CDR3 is TGTGCCAGCTCACCACCACCGGGGAGAGGTCAGGAGTGGCTCTACACCTTC. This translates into CASSPPPGRGQEWLYTF. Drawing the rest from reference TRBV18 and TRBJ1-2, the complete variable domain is NAGVMQNPRHLVRRRGQEARLRCSPMKGHSHVYWYRQLPEEGLKFMVYLQKENIIDESGMPKERFSAEFPKEGPSILRIQQVVRGDSAAYFCASSPPPGRGQEWLYTFGSGTRLTVV.

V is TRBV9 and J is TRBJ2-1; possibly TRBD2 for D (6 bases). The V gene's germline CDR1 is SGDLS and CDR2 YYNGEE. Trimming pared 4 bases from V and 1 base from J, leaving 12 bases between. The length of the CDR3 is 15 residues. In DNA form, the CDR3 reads TGTGCCAGCAGCATTTCTGGGGGGTCCTACAATGAGCAGTTCTTC. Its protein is CASSISGGSYNEQFF.

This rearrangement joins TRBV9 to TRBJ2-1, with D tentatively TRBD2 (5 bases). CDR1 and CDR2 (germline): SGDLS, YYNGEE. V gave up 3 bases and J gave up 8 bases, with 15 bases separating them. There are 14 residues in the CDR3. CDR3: CASSARSLRDEQFF. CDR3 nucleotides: TGTGCCAGCAGCGCTAGGAGTTTGAGGGATGAGCAGTTCTTC.